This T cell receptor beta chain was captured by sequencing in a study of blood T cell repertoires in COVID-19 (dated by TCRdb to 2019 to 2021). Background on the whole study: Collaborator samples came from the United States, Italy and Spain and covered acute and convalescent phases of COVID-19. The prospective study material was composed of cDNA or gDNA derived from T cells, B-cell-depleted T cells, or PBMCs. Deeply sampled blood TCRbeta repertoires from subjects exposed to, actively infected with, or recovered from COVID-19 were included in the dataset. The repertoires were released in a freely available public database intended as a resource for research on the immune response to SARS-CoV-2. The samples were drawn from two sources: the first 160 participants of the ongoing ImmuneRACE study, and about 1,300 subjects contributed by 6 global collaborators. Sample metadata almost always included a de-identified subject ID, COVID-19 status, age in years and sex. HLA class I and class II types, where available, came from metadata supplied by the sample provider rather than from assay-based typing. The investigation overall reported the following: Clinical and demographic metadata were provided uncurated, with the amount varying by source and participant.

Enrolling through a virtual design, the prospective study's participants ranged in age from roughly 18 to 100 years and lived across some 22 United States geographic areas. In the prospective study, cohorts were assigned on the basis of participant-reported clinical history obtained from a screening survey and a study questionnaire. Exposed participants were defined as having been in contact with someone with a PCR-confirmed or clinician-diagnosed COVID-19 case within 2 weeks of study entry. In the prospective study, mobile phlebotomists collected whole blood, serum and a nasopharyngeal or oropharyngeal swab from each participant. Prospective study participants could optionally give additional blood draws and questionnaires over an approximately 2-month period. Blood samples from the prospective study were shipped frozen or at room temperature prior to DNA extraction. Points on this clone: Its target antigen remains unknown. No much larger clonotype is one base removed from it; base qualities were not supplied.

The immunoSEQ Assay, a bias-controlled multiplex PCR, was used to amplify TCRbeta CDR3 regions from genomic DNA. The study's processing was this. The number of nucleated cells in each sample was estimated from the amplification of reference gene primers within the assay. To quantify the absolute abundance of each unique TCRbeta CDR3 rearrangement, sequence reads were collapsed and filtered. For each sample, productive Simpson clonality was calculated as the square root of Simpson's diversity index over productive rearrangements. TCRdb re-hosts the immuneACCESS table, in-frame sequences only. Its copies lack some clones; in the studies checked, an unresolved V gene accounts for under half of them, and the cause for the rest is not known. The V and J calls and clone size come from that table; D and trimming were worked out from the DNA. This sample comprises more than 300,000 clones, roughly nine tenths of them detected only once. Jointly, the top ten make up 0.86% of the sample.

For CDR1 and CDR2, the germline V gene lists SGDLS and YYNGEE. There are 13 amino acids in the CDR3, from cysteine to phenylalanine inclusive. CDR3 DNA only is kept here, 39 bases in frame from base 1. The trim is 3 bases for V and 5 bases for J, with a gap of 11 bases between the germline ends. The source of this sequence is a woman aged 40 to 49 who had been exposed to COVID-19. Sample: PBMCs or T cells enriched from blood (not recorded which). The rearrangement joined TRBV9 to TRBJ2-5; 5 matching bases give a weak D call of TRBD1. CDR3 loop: CASSGRVGETQYF. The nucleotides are TGTGCCAGCAGCGGCAGGGTTGGGGAGACCCAGTACTTC.